A selection of T cell receptor beta chains follows, all from one sample in a study of CD8+ T cells in alopecia areata. The protocol was immunoSEQ multiplex PCR, while the TCRdb copy is restricted to in-frame clones and leaves out a portion. Of approximately 180,000 clones detected, 53% appear once; the ten largest clones hold 10% to 12%. The specimen was CD8+ T cells sorted from blood, collected at week 24, from a patient treated with tofacitinib. Receptor source: a human donor with alopecia areata. Both conserved end residues are part of each CDR3. The order of the fields is J gene, D gene, clone size, V gene, CDR3 protein, CDR3 DNA. D genes are given only for firm matches. Size tells how often a clone was seen (once, few, many) or the class of an expanded clone, and some rows leave it out.

j_gene: TRBJ1-2
d_gene: .
abundance: .
v_gene: TRBV27
CDR3aa: CASSRADWKEGYTF
CDR3nt: TGTGCCAGCAGCAGAGCGGACTGGAAGGAGGGCTACACCTTC

j_gene: TRBJ1-4
d_gene: .
abundance: once
v_gene: TRBV5-6
CDR3aa: CASAQGTTNEKLFF
CDR3nt: TGTGCCAGCGCCCAGGGGACCACGAATGAAAAACTGTTTTTT

j_gene: TRBJ1-2
d_gene: TRBD1
abundance: .
v_gene: TRBV29-1
CDR3aa: CSVLGTDYGYTF
CDR3nt: TGCAGCGTGTTGGGGACAGACTATGGCTACACCTTC

j_gene: TRBJ2-6
d_gene: .
abundance: .
v_gene: TRBV7-3
CDR3aa: CASSSDASGANVLTF
CDR3nt: TGTGCCAGCAGCTCGGACGCATCTGGGGCCAACGTCCTGACTTTC

j_gene: TRBJ2-7
d_gene: .
abundance: .
v_gene: TRBV5-1
CDR3aa: CASSLGYEQYF
CDR3nt: TGCGCCAGCAGCTTGGGCTACGAGCAGTACTTC

j_gene: TRBJ2-2
d_gene: TRBD2
abundance: .
v_gene: TRBV4-2
CDR3aa: CASSPLLAGGPGELFF
CDR3nt: TGTGCCAGCAGCCCATTACTAGCGGGGGGGCCCGGGGAGCTGTTTTTT

j_gene: TRBJ1-1
d_gene: .
abundance: .
v_gene: TRBV29-1
CDR3aa: CSVEGQSTEAFF
CDR3nt: TGCAGCGTTGAAGGGCAGTCCACTGAAGCTTTCTTT

j_gene: TRBJ2-5
d_gene: .
abundance: .
v_gene: TRBV4-3
CDR3aa: CASSQEHTGKETQYF
CDR3nt: TGCGCCAGCAGCCAAGAACATACGGGTAAAGAGACCCAGTACTTC

j_gene: TRBJ1-5
d_gene: TRBD1
abundance: .
v_gene: TRBV2
CDR3aa: CASSESGGPQHF
CDR3nt: TGTGCCAGCAGTGAATCAGGGGGGCCCCAGCATTTT

j_gene: TRBJ2-5
d_gene: TRBD1
abundance: .
v_gene: TRBV27
CDR3aa: CASSLYPDRRETQYF
CDR3nt: TGTGCCAGCAGTTTATACCCGGACAGGAGGGAGACCCAGTACTTC

j_gene: TRBJ1-2
d_gene: .
abundance: .
v_gene: TRBV29-1
CDR3aa: CSVWTEDYGYTF
CDR3nt: TGCAGCGTTTGGACAGAGGACTATGGCTACACCTTC

j_gene: TRBJ2-3
d_gene: TRBD2
abundance: .
v_gene: TRBV2
CDR3aa: CASSERGGLGDTQYF
CDR3nt: TGTGCCAGCAGTGAACGCGGGGGGCTAGGGGATACGCAGTATTTT

j_gene: TRBJ1-4
d_gene: .
abundance: .
v_gene: TRBV7-9
CDR3aa: CASSLSTSTNEKLFF
CDR3nt: TGTGCCAGCAGCTTATCCACATCAACTAATGAAAAACTGTTTTTT

j_gene: TRBJ1-5
d_gene: .
abundance: .
v_gene: TRBV7-2
CDR3aa: CASSQMDGGTNQPQHF
CDR3nt: TGTGCCAGCAGCCAGATGGATGGGGGCACGAATCAGCCCCAGCATTTT

j_gene: TRBJ1-2
d_gene: .
abundance: .
v_gene: TRBV4-3
CDR3aa: CASSQGRDRRDGYTF
CDR3nt: TGCGCCAGCAGCCAAGGGAGGGACCGACGCGATGGCTACACCTTC

j_gene: TRBJ2-7
d_gene: .
abundance: once
v_gene: TRBV6-1
CDR3aa: CASSDFDRTGSYEQYF
CDR3nt: TGTGCCAGCAGTGATTTCGACAGGACCGGCTCCTACGAGCAGTACTTC

j_gene: TRBJ1-2
d_gene: .
abundance: few
v_gene: TRBV29-1
CDR3aa: CSVQDGGGYTF
CDR3nt: TGCAGCGTTCAGGATGGAGGTGGCTACACCTTC

j_gene: TRBJ2-1
d_gene: .
abundance: .
v_gene: TRBV7-9
CDR3aa: CASTLTPRDEQFF
CDR3nt: TGTGCCAGCACCCTCACCCCCAGGGATGAGCAGTTCTTC

j_gene: TRBJ2-7
d_gene: TRBD1
abundance: .
v_gene: TRBV11-2
CDR3aa: CASSITGTGDYEQYF
CDR3nt: TGTGCCAGCAGCATTACCGGGACAGGGGATTATGAGCAGTACTTC

j_gene: TRBJ2-2
d_gene: .
abundance: many
v_gene: TRBV19
CDR3aa: CASSIASGAGRTGELFF
CDR3nt: TGTGCCAGTAGTATAGCGTCGGGGGCAGGGAGGACCGGGGAGCTGTTTTTT

j_gene: TRBJ1-2
d_gene: .
abundance: .
v_gene: TRBV29-1
CDR3aa: CSVDEGGYTF
CDR3nt: TGCAGTGTGGATGAGGGTGGCTACACCTTC

j_gene: TRBJ2-3
d_gene: .
abundance: few
v_gene: TRBV29-1
CDR3aa: CSVEGAKGGDTQYF
CDR3nt: TGCAGCGTTGAAGGAGCAAAAGGTGGAGATACGCAGTATTTT

j_gene: TRBJ2-1
d_gene: .
abundance: few
v_gene: TRBV29-1
CDR3aa: CSVDNSDYNEQFF
CDR3nt: TGCAGCGTTGATAATTCGGATTACAATGAGCAGTTCTTC

j_gene: TRBJ2-7
d_gene: .
abundance: .
v_gene: TRBV5-1
CDR3aa: CASSLDPGPYEQYF
CDR3nt: TGCGCCAGCAGCTTGGACCCGGGCCCCTACGAGCAGTACTTC

j_gene: TRBJ1-1
d_gene: .
abundance: .
v_gene: TRBV5-6
CDR3aa: CASSLGAWATEAFF
CDR3nt: TGTGCCAGCAGCTTGGGAGCCTGGGCCACTGAAGCTTTCTTT

j_gene: TRBJ1-1
d_gene: .
abundance: once
v_gene: TRBV13
CDR3aa: CASSNMNTEAFF
CDR3nt: TGTGCCAGCAGTAACATGAACACTGAAGCTTTCTTT

j_gene: TRBJ2-2
d_gene: TRBD1
abundance: .
v_gene: TRBV4-3
CDR3aa: CASSQAQGAITGELFF
CDR3nt: TGCGCCAGCAGCCAAGCGCAGGGGGCGATCACCGGGGAGCTGTTTTTT

j_gene: TRBJ1-1
d_gene: .
abundance: .
v_gene: TRBV30
CDR3aa: CAWSARENTEAFF
CDR3nt: TGTGCCTGGAGTGCCCGCGAAAACACTGAAGCTTTCTTT

j_gene: TRBJ2-1
d_gene: .
abundance: .
v_gene: TRBV11-2
CDR3aa: CASSLEGSGRNEQFF
CDR3nt: TGTGCCAGCAGCTTAGAGGGGAGCGGTAGGAATGAGCAGTTCTTC

j_gene: TRBJ1-4
d_gene: .
abundance: .
v_gene: TRBV5-4
CDR3aa: CASSLGGEGIREKLFF
CDR3nt: TGTGCCAGCAGCTTGGGGGGCGAGGGGATACGAGAAAAACTGTTTTTT

j_gene: TRBJ1-2
d_gene: .
abundance: .
v_gene: TRBV5-5
CDR3aa: CASSLYAGFENGYTF
CDR3nt: TGTGCCAGCAGCTTATACGCAGGTTTTGAGAATGGCTACACCTTC

j_gene: TRBJ2-7
d_gene: .
abundance: .
v_gene: TRBV27
CDR3aa: CASSPRTGGDEQYF
CDR3nt: TGTGCCAGCAGTCCCCGGACAGGAGGGGACGAGCAGTACTTC

j_gene: TRBJ2-5
d_gene: .
abundance: .
v_gene: TRBV7-2
CDR3aa: CASSLNWQETQYF
CDR3nt: TGTGCCAGCAGCTTAAATTGGCAAGAGACCCAGTACTTC

j_gene: TRBJ2-2
d_gene: TRBD2
abundance: few
v_gene: TRBV5-1
CDR3aa: CASSLVLAGENTGELFF
CDR3nt: TGCGCCAGCAGCTTGGTTCTAGCGGGGGAGAACACCGGGGAGCTGTTTTTT

j_gene: TRBJ2-7
d_gene: .
abundance: .
v_gene: TRBV7-2
CDR3aa: CASSSPSSYEQYF
CDR3nt: TGTGCCAGCAGCTCACCCAGTTCCTACGAGCAGTACTTC

j_gene: TRBJ2-7
d_gene: .
abundance: .
v_gene: TRBV27
CDR3aa: CASSLIQGHYEQYF
CDR3nt: TGTGCCAGCAGTTTAATCCAGGGTCACTACGAGCAGTACTTC

j_gene: TRBJ1-1
d_gene: .
abundance: few
v_gene: TRBV7-9
CDR3aa: CASTREGIEAFF
CDR3nt: TGTGCCAGCACCCGGGAAGGGATCGAAGCTTTCTTT

j_gene: TRBJ2-5
d_gene: .
abundance: .
v_gene: TRBV6-5
CDR3aa: CASSYTDSAETQYF
CDR3nt: TGTGCCAGCAGTTACACGGACAGTGCCGAGACCCAGTACTTC

j_gene: TRBJ1-6
d_gene: .
abundance: few
v_gene: TRBV30
CDR3aa: CAWSVLGDSPLHF
CDR3nt: TGTGCCTGGAGTGTACTAGGGGATTCACCCCTCCACTTT

j_gene: TRBJ1-2
d_gene: TRBD1
abundance: .
v_gene: TRBV25-1
CDR3aa: CASSDRGQRGYTF
CDR3nt: TGTGCCAGCAGTGACAGGGGGCAAAGGGGCTACACCTTC

j_gene: TRBJ2-7
d_gene: TRBD1
abundance: .
v_gene: TRBV4-1
CDR3aa: CASSQEDRGSYEQYF
CDR3nt: TGCGCCAGCAGCCAAGAAGACAGGGGGTCCTACGAGCAGTACTTC